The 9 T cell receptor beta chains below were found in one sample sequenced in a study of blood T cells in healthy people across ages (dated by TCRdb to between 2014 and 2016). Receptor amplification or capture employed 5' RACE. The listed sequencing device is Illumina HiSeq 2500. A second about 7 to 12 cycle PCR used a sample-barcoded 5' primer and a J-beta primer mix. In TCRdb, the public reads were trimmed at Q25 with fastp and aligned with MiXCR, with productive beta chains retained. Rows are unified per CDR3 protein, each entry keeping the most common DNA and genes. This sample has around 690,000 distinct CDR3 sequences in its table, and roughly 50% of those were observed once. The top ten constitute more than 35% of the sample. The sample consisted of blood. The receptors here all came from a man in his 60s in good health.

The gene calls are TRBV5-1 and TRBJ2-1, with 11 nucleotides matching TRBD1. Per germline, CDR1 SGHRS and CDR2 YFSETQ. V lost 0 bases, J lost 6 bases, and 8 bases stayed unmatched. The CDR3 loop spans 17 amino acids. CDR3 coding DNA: TGCGCCAGCAGCTTGGACCCGTGGGACAGGGGGGCCAATGAGCAGTTCTTC. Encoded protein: CASSLDPWDRGANEQFF.

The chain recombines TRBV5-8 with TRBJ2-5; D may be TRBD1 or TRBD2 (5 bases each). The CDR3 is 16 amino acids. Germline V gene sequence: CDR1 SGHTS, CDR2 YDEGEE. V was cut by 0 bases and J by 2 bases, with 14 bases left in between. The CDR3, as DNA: TGTGCCAGCAGCTTGGGAGGGGCGGGCTGGCAAGAGACCCAGTACTTC. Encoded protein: CASSLGGAGWQETQYF.

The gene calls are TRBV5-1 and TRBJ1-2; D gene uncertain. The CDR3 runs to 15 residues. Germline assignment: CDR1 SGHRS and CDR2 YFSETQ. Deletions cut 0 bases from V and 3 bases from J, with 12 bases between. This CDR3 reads CASSLGDYDYYGYTF. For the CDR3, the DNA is TGCGCCAGCAGCTTGGGTGATTACGATTACTATGGCTACACCTTC.

Here the CDR3 reads CSAGADAQANYGYTF. CDR3 DNA sequence: TGCAGTGCGGGGGCGGACGCACAAGCTAACTATGGCTACACCTTC. This chain connects TRBV20-1 to TRBJ1-2, with a tentative D call TRBD1 (6 bases). Looked up from germline, CDR1 is DFQATT and CDR2 is SNEGSKA (reference sequence). V was clipped by 6 bases and J by 0 bases, with 17 bases between them. The CDR3 has 15 residues.

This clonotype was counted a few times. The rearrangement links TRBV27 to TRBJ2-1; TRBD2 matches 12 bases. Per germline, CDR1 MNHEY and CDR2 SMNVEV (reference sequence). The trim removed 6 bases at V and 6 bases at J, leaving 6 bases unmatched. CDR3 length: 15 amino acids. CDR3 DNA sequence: TGTGCCAGCAGGGCCGGGACTAGCGGGTTCAATGAGCAGTTCTTC. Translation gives CASRAGTSGFNEQFF.

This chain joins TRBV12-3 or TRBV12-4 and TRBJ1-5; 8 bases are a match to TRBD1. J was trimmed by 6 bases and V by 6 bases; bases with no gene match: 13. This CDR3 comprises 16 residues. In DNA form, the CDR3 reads TGTGCCAGCAGCCGCCCTGGACAGGGACCGTCTCAGCCCCAGCATTTT. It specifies CASSRPGQGPSQPQHF.

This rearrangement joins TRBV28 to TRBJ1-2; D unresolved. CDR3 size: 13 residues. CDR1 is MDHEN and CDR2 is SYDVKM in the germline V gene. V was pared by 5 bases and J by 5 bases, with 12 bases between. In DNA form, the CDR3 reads TGTGCCAGCAGTCCCACGGACGGTTATGGCTACACCTTC. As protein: CASSPTDGYGYTF.

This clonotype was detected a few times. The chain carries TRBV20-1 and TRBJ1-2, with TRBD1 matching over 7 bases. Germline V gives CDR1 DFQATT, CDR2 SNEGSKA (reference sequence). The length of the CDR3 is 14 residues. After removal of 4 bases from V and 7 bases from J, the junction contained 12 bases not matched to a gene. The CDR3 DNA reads TGCAGTGCTATGATCCGACAGTCAGGGGGTGGCTACACCTTC. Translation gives CSAMIRQSGGGYTF.

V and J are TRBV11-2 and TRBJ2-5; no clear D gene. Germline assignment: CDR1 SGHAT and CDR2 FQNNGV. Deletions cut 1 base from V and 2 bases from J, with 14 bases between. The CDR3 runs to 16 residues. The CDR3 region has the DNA TGTGCCAGCAGCTTAGGCCCTGAGGCAGGTCAAGAGACCCAGTACTTC. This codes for CASSLGPEAGQETQYF.